This entry is about one T cell receptor beta chain. Its antigen is unknown. Within one base of it there is no much larger clone, and no base qualities were kept. This specimen belongs to a study of STAT5B mutations in CD4+ large granular lymphocyte leukemia (dated by TCRdb to 2021 to 2024). In the study overall: Among the healthy controls, the CDR3 'QG' motif was associated with a particular HLA allele. The TCRbeta repertoires of CD4+ T-cell large granular lymphocyte leukemia patients were compared with the TCRbeta repertoires of healthy blood donors. Flow cytometry on FACSCanto II or FACSVerse showed that the purified fractions were more than 95% pure among lymphocytes.

The immunoSEQ assay at survey resolution was applied to genomic DNA for sequencing of TCRbeta rearrangements. As for the original processing: In the TCR sequencing data, the lowest productive clonotype frequency that could be detected was 2.59 x 10-5. Only productive TCRbeta rearrangements, meaning sequences that were complete and in-frame, were kept for the analyses. Clonality for each sample was calculated as Simpson clonality in the immunoSEQ Analyzer version 3.0. Clones were binned by frequency as very rare, small, medium, large (1-20%) or hyperexpanded (>20%). Generation probabilities were estimated with OLGA 1.2.3, V-gene circos plots were made with VDJtools, specificities were looked up in VDJdb, and CDR3 motifs were identified with GLIPH. The table comes from immuneACCESS by way of TCRdb, which keeps in-frame sequences with V and J called. Part of the clones is missing from these tables; in studies checked, under half for an unresolved V gene and the rest for unknown reasons. V and J calls and clone size are those listed in that table; D and trimming were worked out from the DNA. The sample data list roughly 48,000 clones, and 55% to 75% of these were observed just once. The ten largest account for about 1.6% of the sample.

V lost 2 bases and J lost 3 bases, and the count of bases not matched to a germline gene is 3. CDR1 SGHVS and CDR2 FQNEAQ are derived from the germline V gene. The CDR3 has 15 amino acids, counting the end cysteine and phenylalanine. The sequence is cut down to CDR3 DNA, 45 bases in frame from base 1. Here is what the overall study found, with its caveats: CD4-sorted patient repertoires appeared more clonal than healthy CD4+ repertoires, and this difference persisted after removing the putative leukemic clones. Each patient's main leukemic clonotypes were private, but more than 20% of these clonotypes showed up at low frequency in the non-leukemic repertoires of other patients. TRBV06-family usage was enriched among the top patient clones (8/27) compared with healthy controls (2/35). Data were not HLA-matched; higher clonality in CD4+ versus CD8+ T-LGLL could reflect the relatively small sample size.

Healthy controls were roughly 40 blood donors whose buffy coats came from the Finnish Red Cross blood service. All TCR-sequenced material derived from peripheral blood: patient blood samples and healthy donor buffy coats. Peripheral blood mononuclear cells were isolated by Ficoll-Hypaque gradient centrifugation. Magnetic purification was used to isolate CD4+ cells from the buffy coats of the healthy controls. Genomic DNA was extracted with the Gentra Puregene Cell and Tissue kit and quantified on a Qubit 2.0 fluorometer. Sequenced input: CD4+ T cells from blood buffy coats. The sequence was collected from a human donor in good health. This sequence uses TRBV7-8 and TRBJ1-3; 8 bases in between match TRBD1. The CDR3 amino acid sequence is: CASSLSDRGGNTIYF. The DNA sequence follows: TGTGCCAGCAGCTTAAGTGACAGGGGTGGAAACACCATATATTTT.